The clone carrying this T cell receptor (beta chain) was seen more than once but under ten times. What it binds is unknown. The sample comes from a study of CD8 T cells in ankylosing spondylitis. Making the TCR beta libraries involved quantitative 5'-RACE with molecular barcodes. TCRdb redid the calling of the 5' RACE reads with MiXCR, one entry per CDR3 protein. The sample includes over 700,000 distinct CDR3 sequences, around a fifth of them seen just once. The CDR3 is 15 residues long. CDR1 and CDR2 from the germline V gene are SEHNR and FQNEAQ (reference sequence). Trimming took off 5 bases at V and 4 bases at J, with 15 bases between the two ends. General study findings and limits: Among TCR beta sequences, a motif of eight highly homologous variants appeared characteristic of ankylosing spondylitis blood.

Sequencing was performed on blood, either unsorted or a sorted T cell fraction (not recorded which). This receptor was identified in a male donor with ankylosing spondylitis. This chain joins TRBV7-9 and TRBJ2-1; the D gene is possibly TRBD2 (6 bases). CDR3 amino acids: CASSPPSAEYNEQFF. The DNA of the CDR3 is TGTGCCAGCAGCCCCCCTAGCGCCGAATACAATGAGCAGTTCTTC.